This T cell receptor beta chain was sequenced during a study of OX40 agonist ivuxolimab in advanced cancers. Turning to the study itself: Patients were treated with ivuxolimab, an agonistic anti-OX40 (CD134) antibody.

The germline gives CDR1 SGHRS, CDR2 YFSETQ. With V trimmed by 2 bases and J by 5 bases, 3 bases remained unmatched. The CDR3 spans 15 residues. Data came from immunoSEQ multiplex PCR; TCRdb stores just in-frame clones and leaves some out. The sample lists around 58,000 clones, around 87% occurring once. Sampled blood was obtained at baseline, cycle 4 day 1, and cycle 7 day 1. This receptor was obtained from an adult with an advanced solid tumor such as melanoma, head and neck, liver or kidney cancer. The sample was CD4+ or CD8+ T cells sorted from blood, taken in a trial of the OX40 agonist ivuxolimab. V and J are TRBV5-1 and TRBJ1-4; TRBD1 aligns across 10 bases. The CDR3 sequence: CASSFGTGDNEKLFF. The DNA of the CDR3 is TGCGCCAGCAGCTTTGGGACAGGGGACAATGAAAAACTGTTTTTT.